A single sample gave rise to the 27 T cell receptor beta chains below, sequenced in a study of shared clonotypes between healthy human individuals. Assay used: immunoSEQ multiplex PCR; TCRdb lists only in-frame clones, some missing. The data hold over a million clones, with more than 95% observed a single time. The sequenced material came from naive CD4+ T cells sorted from blood. The sample's subset: CD45RA+ positively selected. Receptors originate from a young man in good health.

The rearrangement links TRBV29-1 to TRBJ1-2; D is undetermined. The germline V and J ends were trimmed by 3 bases and 0 bases, with 11 bases remaining between them. Germline V gives CDR1 SQVTM, CDR2 ANQGSEA. CDR3 size: 14 residues. Here the CDR3 reads CSVEETPPNYGYTF. DNA for the CDR3: TGCAGCGTTGAGGAAACACCCCCTAACTATGGCTACACCTTC.

This clone was detected once. The V gene is TRBV29-1, the J gene TRBJ2-4, with 8 bases fitting TRBD1. The CDR3 is 12 residues long. V was pared by 6 bases and J by 6 bases, with 4 bases of the junction left unmatched. CDR1 is SQVTM, CDR2 ANQGSEA, per germline. Here the CDR3 DNA reads TGCAGCGTCGGACAGGGTATAAACATTCAGTACTTC. Translating it yields CSVGQGINIQYF.

V gene TRBV5-1 combines with J gene TRBJ2-1; TRBD2 matches at 9 bases. The CDR3 has 15 residues. Unmatched junction bases numbered 5, after V lost 0 bases and J lost 7 bases. Germline CDR1 and CDR2: SGHRS and YFSETQ. The CDR3 region has the DNA TGCGCCAGCAGCTTGGGTAAAGCGGGAGGAAATGAGCAGTTCTTC. The encoded protein is CASSLGKAGGNEQFF.

This chain joins TRBV5-1 and TRBJ2-7, with 11 bases fitting TRBD2. V trimming: 8 bases; J trimming: 0 bases; junction bases outside the gene matches: 4. CDR1 and CDR2 from the germline V gene are SGHRS and YFSETQ. The CDR3 is made up of 14 amino acids. The CDR3 DNA is TGCGCCAGTGCACTAGCGGGAGTCTCCTACGAGCAGTACTTC. Its protein is CASALAGVSYEQYF.

The chain employs TRBV4-1 and TRBJ1-3; D gene ambiguous. The length of the CDR3 is 15 residues. Trimming removed 0 bases from V and 0 bases from J, with 6 bases in between. Germline loops: CDR1 MGHRA, CDR2 YSYEKL. The CDR3 DNA follows: TGCGCCAGCAGCCAAGACGGAATCTCTGGAAACACCATATATTTT. Translating gives CASSQDGISGNTIYF.

The rearrangement uses TRBV18 and TRBJ2-7; no firm D call. The length of the CDR3 is 14 residues. CDR1 and CDR2 (germline): KGHSH, LQKENI. Trimming took off 3 bases at V and 0 bases at J, with 9 bases between the two ends. In DNA, the CDR3 is TGTGCCAGCTCACCGAGAGCAGACTCCTACGAGCAGTACTTC. Translation gives CASSPRADSYEQYF.

The V and J genes are TRBV6-5 and TRBJ2-2, with D uncertain. The CDR3 covers 14 residues. The germline V gene has CDR1 MNHEY and CDR2 SVGAGI. With 6 bases removed from V and 4 bases from J, the gap between germline ends came to 12 bases. The DNA of the CDR3 is TGTGCCAGCAGAAAACTCCCGGTCACCGGGGAGCTGTTTTTT. It codes for CASRKLPVTGELFF.

The chain links TRBV5-1 to TRBJ2-3, with 9 bases identical to TRBD2. The CDR3 contains 15 residues. Germline values: CDR1 SGHRS, CDR2 YFSETQ. Germline trimming cut 3 bases from V and 5 bases from J; bases unmatched to any gene: 7. CDR3 sequence (DNA): TGCGCCAGCAGCTCAGCTAGCGGGATAAGAGATACGCAGTATTTT. Protein product: CASSSASGIRDTQYF.

This chain connects TRBV4-1 to TRBJ2-1; 7 bases map to TRBD2. The germline gives CDR1 MGHRA, CDR2 YSYEKL. V lost 4 bases to trimming and J lost 6 bases; unmatched junction nucleotides: 12. The CDR3 extends over 16 amino acids. This chain's CDR3 is CASSREWASGGNEQFF. DNA for the CDR3: TGCGCCAGCAGCCGGGAATGGGCTAGCGGTGGCAATGAGCAGTTCTTC.

The V call is TRBV5-4, the J call TRBJ1-4, with D unclear. The V gene lost 4 bases and the J gene lost 12 bases, with 19 bases spanning the gap. The CDR3 spans 14 residues. The germline gives CDR1 SGHNT, CDR2 YYREEE (reference sequence). CDR3 coding DNA: TGTGCCAGCAGCCTACAGAGGACCGTCGGCGAACTGTTTTTT. Protein sequence: CASSLQRTVGELFF.

This sequence joins TRBV6-5 and TRBJ1-1; D might be TRBD1 (6 bases). The CDR3 covers 14 residues. With 6 bases removed from V and 1 base from J, the gap between germline ends came to 12 bases. The V gene's germline CDR1 is MNHEY and CDR2 SVGAGI. CDR3 protein: CASRTGTPNTEAFF. The CDR3 nucleotides are TGTGCCAGCAGGACCGGGACACCGAACACTGAAGCTTTCTTT.

The rearrangement uses TRBV18 and TRBJ2-5; the D is unclear. The germline V gene encodes CDR1 KGHSH and CDR2 LQKENI. There are 16 residues in the CDR3. V shed 2 bases and J shed 2 bases, with 15 bases lying between them. CDR3 nucleotides: TGTGCCAGCTCACCAGAGACTGGCACCGGTCAAGAGACCCAGTACTTC. Its translation is CASSPETGTGQETQYF.

The genes are TRBV25-1 and TRBJ2-3; D is possibly TRBD1 (5 bases). The CDR3 consists of 15 residues. Germline loops: CDR1 MGHDK, CDR2 SYGVNS. The V end lost 4 bases, the J end lost 6 bases, and 17 bases lay between the germline ends. Here the CDR3 DNA reads TGTGCCAGCAGTGTACAGGACACAAGGCGGGATACGCAGTATTTT. Amino acids: CASSVQDTRRDTQYF.

The CDR3 sequence is CASSGGGNEQFF. The CDR3 region has the DNA TGCGCCAGCTCCGGGGGGGGCAATGAGCAGTTCTTC. The rearrangement links TRBV4-3 to TRBJ2-1; 8 bases match TRBD2. V was pared by 8 bases and J by 6 bases, with 3 bases of the junction left unmatched. Germline values: CDR1 LGHNA, CDR2 YSLEER. This CDR3 has 12 amino acids.

The V and J genes are TRBV19 and TRBJ2-2, with D unresolved. The CDR3 is 14 amino acids. Between the trimmed V and J ends, which lost 3 bases and 7 bases, there was a span of 12 bases. Germline V gene lookup returns CDR1 LNHDA and CDR2 SQIVND (reference sequence). DNA of the CDR3: TGTGCCAGTAGTATGGTGACTTCCTACGGGGAGCTGTTTTTT. It codes for CASSMVTSYGELFF.

The chain uses TRBV19 and TRBJ2-5; TRBD1 aligns across 7 bases. J was trimmed by 5 bases and V by 6 bases; bases with no gene match: 12. The CDR3 runs 15 residues. Germline V CDR1 and CDR2: LNHDA, SQIVND (reference sequence). The CDR3 DNA follows: TGTGCCAGTAGGGTATCCAAGGGGGCAGGGGAGACCCAGTACTTC. Translation: CASRVSKGAGETQYF.

This chain's CDR3 is CASPGTPNTGELFF. The CDR3 nucleotides read TGTGCCAGCCCCGGGACCCCGAACACCGGGGAGCTGTTTTTT. The genes are TRBV11-2 and TRBJ2-2, with D tentatively TRBD1 or TRBD2 (5 bases each). V gave up 8 bases and J gave up 0 bases, with 10 bases separating them. CDR1 is SGHAT and CDR2 is FQNNGV in the germline V gene. The CDR3 consists of 14 residues.

The CDR3 region has the DNA TGTGCCAGCAGTCCTCGTCAGACAGGGCGGTACGAGCAGTACTTC. Translation: CASSPRQTGRYEQYF. The genes are TRBV6-1 and TRBJ2-7; 7 bases are shared with TRBD1. The CDR3 has 15 residues. Germline CDR1 reads MNHNS; CDR2 reads SASEGT. J gave up 4 bases and V 5 bases, and 11 bases lay outside the gene matches.

V gene TRBV18 combines with J gene TRBJ2-7, with TRBD2 as a possible D gene (6 bases). Trimming took off 4 bases at V and 2 bases at J, with 15 bases between the two ends. The CDR3 totals 15 residues. From germline, CDR1 is KGHSH and CDR2 LQKENI. CDR3: CASSQGTGSTYEQYF. The CDR3 DNA reads as TGTGCCAGCTCACAAGGGACCGGGAGTACCTACGAGCAGTACTTC.

This chain links TRBV5-4 with TRBJ2-2; D is possibly TRBD1 or TRBD2 (6 bases each). The length of the CDR3 is 16 residues. Germline V gene lookup returns CDR1 SGHNT and CDR2 YYREEE (reference sequence). Trimming took off 3 bases at V and 4 bases at J, with 16 bases between the two ends. The CDR3 nucleotides read TGTGCCAGCAGCTCCGGAGGGGGGAGAGGCACCGGGGAGCTGTTTTTT. It translates to CASSSGGGRGTGELFF.

This rearrangement joins TRBV29-1 to TRBJ2-3; either TRBD1 or TRBD2 may fit D (6 bases each). The CDR3 runs to 12 residues. V was trimmed by 7 bases and J by 3 bases, leaving 11 bases between them. CDR1 and CDR2 (germline): SQVTM, ANQGSEA. CDR3 amino acids: CSGKGGTDTQYF. The CDR3 DNA reads as TGCAGCGGCAAGGGGGGAACAGATACGCAGTATTTT.

The gene calls are TRBV14 and TRBJ2-7; TRBD2 is a possible D gene (5 bases). Germline V gives CDR1 SGHDN, CDR2 FVKESK. The CDR3 runs to 19 residues. V was cut by 0 bases and J by 0 bases, with 21 bases left in between. The CDR3 sequence is CASSQDRYGGPAPSYEQYF. The CDR3 region has the DNA TGTGCCAGCAGCCAAGATAGATATGGAGGTCCCGCACCCTCCTACGAGCAGTACTTC. Drawing the rest from reference TRBV14 and TRBJ2-7, the complete variable domain is EAGVTQFPSHSVIEKGQTVTLRCDPISGHDNLYWYRRVMGKEIKFLLHFVKESKQDESGMPNNRFLAERTGGTYSTLKVQPAELEDSGVYFCASSQDRYGGPAPSYEQYFGPGTRLTVT.

The chain combines TRBV6-5 with TRBJ1-1, with a tentative D call TRBD1 (5 bases). The CDR3 length is 15 residues. Germline V gene data show CDR1 as MNHEY and CDR2 as SVGAGI. V was shortened by 2 bases and J by 2 bases, with 12 bases between the two germline ends. CDR3 sequence reads: CASSYMRGDNTEAFF. The DNA of the CDR3 is TGTGCCAGCAGTTACATGAGGGGAGATAACACTGAAGCTTTCTTT.

The V call is TRBV27, the J call TRBJ1-2; D might be TRBD1 (5 bases). There are 13 residues in the CDR3. Germline assignment: CDR1 MNHEY and CDR2 SMNVEV (reference sequence). Trimming pared 6 bases from V and 4 bases from J, leaving 12 bases between. The CDR3 is CASRPGQLYGYTF. CDR3 in DNA: TGTGCCAGCAGACCGGGGCAGCTCTATGGCTACACCTTC.

V and J are TRBV27 and TRBJ2-2; no clear D gene. The CDR3 is 13 residues long. CDR1 is MNHEY and CDR2 is SMNVEV in the germline V gene (reference sequence). The V end was cut by 5 bases, the J end by 7 bases, with 11 bases between. CDR3 sequence: CASSSYKGGELFF. DNA of the CDR3: TGTGCCAGCAGTAGCTATAAGGGCGGGGAGCTGTTTTTT.

The V call is TRBV5-8, the J call TRBJ1-2, with no clear D. Trimming removed 5 bases from V and 2 bases from J, with 19 bases in between. The CDR3 consists of 16 residues. Germline CDR1 reads SGHTS; CDR2 reads YDEGEE. CDR3 sequence reads: CASSLRRTADNYGYTF. The CDR3 nucleotides are TGTGCCAGCAGTCTCCGGCGGACGGCCGACAACTATGGCTACACCTTC.

The J gene is TRBJ2-1, the V gene TRBV27; 8 bases agree with TRBD2. Per germline, CDR1 MNHEY and CDR2 SMNVEV (reference sequence). With V trimmed by 6 bases and J by 9 bases, 7 bases remained unmatched. The CDR3 consists of 13 residues. The CDR3 nucleotides are TGTGCCAGCAGGGCGGGACTAGTCGGTGAGCAGTTCTTC. Translating gives CASRAGLVGEQFF.